The rows below give T cell receptor beta chains drawn from one sample of a study of T cells expressing NK-cell markers. Reprocessing the 5' RACE reads, TCRdb reports a single entry for every CDR3 protein and omits DNA. The listing records about 370,000 distinct CDR3 sequences. The sample comprised blood T cells: a sorted CD56 or NKG2C T cell subset, CD4+ or CD8+ T cells, or bulk PBMC T cells (not recorded which). These receptor sequences come from a woman aged 45-65 years in good health. Both conserved end residues are part of each CDR3.

TRBJ2-7	TRBV6-5	CASGGSPYRWEQYF
TRBJ2-1	TRBV5-1	CASSFSSGATNEQFF
TRBJ2-7	TRBV24-1	CATRDTFTYEQYF
TRBJ1-1	TRBV6-5	CASTPGGVPYTEAFF
TRBJ1-2	TRBV7-9	CASSLAVGSRRDGYTF
TRBJ2-1	TRBV6-6	CASSSGGTGTAKQFF
TRBJ2-5	TRBV20-1	CSAREGQTSGGETQYF
TRBJ2-3	TRBV20-1	CSASPEMDTQYF
TRBJ2-6	TRBV28	CAGKKGGGANVLTF
TRBJ2-5	TRBV29-1	CSVQFPRSQETQYF